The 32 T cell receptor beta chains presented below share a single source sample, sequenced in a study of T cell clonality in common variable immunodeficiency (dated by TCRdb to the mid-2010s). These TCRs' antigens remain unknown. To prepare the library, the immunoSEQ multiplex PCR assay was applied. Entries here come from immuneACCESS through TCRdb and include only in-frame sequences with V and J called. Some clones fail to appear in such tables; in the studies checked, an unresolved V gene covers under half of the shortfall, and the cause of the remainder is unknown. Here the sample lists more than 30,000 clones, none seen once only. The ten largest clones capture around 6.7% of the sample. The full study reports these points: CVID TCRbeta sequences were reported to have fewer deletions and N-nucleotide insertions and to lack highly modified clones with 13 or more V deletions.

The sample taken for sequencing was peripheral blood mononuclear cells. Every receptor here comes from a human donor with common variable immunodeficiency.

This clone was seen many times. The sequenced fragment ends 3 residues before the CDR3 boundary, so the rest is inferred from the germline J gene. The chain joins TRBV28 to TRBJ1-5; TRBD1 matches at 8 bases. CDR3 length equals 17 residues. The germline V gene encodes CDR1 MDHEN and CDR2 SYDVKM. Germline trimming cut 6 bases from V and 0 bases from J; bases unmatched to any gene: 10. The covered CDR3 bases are TGTGCCAGCAGAACAGGGACAGGCCCTAATAGCAATCAGCCC. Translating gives CASRTGTGPNSNQP. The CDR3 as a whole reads CASRTGTGPNSNQPQHF.

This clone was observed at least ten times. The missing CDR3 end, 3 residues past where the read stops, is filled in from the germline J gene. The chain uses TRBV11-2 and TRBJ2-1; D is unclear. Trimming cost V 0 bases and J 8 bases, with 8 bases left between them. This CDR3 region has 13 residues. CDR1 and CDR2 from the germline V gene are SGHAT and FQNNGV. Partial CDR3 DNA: TGTGCCAGCAGCTTAGAGACTGGGTATGAG. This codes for CASSLETGYE. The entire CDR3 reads CASSLETGYEQFF.

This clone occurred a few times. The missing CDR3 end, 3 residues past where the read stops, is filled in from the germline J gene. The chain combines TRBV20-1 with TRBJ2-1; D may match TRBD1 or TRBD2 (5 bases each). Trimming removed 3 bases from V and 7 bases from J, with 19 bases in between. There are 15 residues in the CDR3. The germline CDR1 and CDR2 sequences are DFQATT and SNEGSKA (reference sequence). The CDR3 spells CSASQGDGGVNEQFF. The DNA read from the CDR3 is TGCAGTGCTAGTCAGGGCGACGGAGGTGTGAATGAG.

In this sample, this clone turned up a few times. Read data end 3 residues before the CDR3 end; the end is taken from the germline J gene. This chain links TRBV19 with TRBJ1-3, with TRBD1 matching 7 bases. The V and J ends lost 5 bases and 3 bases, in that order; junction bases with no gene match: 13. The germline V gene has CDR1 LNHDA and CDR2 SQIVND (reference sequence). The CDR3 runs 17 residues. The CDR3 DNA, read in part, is TGTGCCAGTAGTTCCCCGGGACAGTCTCCCCGTGGAAACACC. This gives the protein CASSSPGQSPRGNT. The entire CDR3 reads CASSSPGQSPRGNTIYF.

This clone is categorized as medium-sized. CDR3 DNA, as far as it was read: TGTGCCAGCAGCTTAGAGACAATT. Its protein is CASSLETI. In full, the CDR3 is CASSLETIQYF. V and J are TRBV11-2 and TRBJ2-4; D remains ambiguous. The read is 3 residues too short to cover the CDR3 end, so that end is filled in from the germline J gene. Looked up from germline, CDR1 is SGHAT and CDR2 is FQNNGV. CDR3 size: 11 residues.

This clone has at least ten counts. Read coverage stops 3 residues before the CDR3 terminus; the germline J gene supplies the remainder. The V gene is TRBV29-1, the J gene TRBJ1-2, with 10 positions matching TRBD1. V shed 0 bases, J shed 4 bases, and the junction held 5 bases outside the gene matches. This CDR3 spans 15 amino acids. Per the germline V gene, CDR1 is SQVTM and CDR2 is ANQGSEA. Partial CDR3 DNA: TGCAGCGTTGAAGATCGGGACAGGGGAATCTATGGC. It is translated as CSVEDRDRGIYG. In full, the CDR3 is CSVEDRDRGIYGYTF.

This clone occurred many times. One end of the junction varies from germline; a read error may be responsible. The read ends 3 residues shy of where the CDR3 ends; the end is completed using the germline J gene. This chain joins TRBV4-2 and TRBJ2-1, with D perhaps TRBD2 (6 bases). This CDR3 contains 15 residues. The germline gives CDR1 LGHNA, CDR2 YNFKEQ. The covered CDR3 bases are TGCGCCAGCAGCCAAGGTTGGGGACTGATTAATGAG. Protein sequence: CASSQGWGLINE. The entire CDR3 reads CASSQGWGLINEQFF.

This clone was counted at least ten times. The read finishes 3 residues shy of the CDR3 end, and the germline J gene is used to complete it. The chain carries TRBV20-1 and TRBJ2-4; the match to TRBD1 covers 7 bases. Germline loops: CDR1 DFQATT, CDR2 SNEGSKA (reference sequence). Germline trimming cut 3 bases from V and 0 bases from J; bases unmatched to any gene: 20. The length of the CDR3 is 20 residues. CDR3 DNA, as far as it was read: TGCAGTGCTAGGATATCCCAGCCCAACAGGGGCCCACTAGCCAAAAACATT. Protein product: CSARISQPNRGPLAKNI. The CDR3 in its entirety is CSARISQPNRGPLAKNIQYF.

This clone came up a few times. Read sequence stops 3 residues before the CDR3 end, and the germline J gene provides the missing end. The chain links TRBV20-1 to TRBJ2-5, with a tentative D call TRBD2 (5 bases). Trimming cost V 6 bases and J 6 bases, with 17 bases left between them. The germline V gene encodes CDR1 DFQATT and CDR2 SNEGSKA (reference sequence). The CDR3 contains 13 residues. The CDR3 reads CSAPRGNKQTQYF. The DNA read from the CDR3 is TGCAGTGCCCCCCGGGGAAACAAGCAGACC.

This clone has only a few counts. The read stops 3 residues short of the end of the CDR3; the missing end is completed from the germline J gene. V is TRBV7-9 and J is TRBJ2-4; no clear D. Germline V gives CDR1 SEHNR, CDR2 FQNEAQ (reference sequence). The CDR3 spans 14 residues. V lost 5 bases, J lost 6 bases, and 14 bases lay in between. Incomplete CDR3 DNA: TGTGCCAGCAGCCGGTCCATTAGCCGAAACATT. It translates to CASSRSISRNI. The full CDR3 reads CASSRSISRNIQYF.

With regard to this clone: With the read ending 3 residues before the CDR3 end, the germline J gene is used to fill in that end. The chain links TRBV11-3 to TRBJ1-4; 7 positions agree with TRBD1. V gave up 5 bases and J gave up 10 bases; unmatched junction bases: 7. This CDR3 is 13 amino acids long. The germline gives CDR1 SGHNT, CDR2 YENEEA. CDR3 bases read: TGTGCCAGCAGCCGAAAACAGGGGAGAAAA. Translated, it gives CASSRKQGRK. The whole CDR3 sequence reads CASSRKQGRKLFF.

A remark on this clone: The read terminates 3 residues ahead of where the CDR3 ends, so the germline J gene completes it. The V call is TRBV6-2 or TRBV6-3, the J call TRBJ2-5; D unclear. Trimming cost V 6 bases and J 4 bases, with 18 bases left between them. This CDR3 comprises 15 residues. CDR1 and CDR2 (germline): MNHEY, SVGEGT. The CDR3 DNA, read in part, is TGTGCCAGCAGCATACGTGGAGCGATTTCAGAGACC. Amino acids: CASSIRGAISET. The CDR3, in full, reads CASSIRGAISETQYF.

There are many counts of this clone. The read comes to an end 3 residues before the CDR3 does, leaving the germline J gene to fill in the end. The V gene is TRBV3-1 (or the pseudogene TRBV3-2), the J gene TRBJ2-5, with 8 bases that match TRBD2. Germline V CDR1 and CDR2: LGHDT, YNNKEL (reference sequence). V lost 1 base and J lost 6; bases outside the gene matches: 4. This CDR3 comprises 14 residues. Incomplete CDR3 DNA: TGTGCCAGCAGCCAAGTGGGACTAGGGAAGACC. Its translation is CASSQVGLGKT. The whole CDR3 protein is CASSQVGLGKTQYF.

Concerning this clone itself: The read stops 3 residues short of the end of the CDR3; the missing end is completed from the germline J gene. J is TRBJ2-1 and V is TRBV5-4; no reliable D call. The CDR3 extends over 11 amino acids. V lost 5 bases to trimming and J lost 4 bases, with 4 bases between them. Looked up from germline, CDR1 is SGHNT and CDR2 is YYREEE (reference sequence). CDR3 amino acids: CASRAYNEQFF. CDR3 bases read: TGTGCCAGCAGGGCTTACAATGAG. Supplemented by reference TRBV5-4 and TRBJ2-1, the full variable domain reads ETGVTQSPTHLIKTRGQQVTLRCSSQSGHNTVSWYQQALGQGPQFIFQYYREEENGRGNFPPRFSGLQFPNYSSELNVNALELDDSALYLCASRAYNEQFFGPGTRLTVL.

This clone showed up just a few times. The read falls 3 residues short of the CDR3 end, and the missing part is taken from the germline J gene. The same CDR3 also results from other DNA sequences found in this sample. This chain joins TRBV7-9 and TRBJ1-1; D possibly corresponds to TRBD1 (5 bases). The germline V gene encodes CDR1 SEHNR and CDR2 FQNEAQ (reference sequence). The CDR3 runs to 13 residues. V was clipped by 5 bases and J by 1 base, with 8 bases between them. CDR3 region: CASSLTENTEAFF. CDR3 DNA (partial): TGTGCCAGCAGCCTGACAGAGAACACTGAA.

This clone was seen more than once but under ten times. CDR3 loop: CASSRDRGGGTEAFF. CDR3 bases read: TGTGCCAGCAGTCGGGACAGGGGAGGCGGAACTGAA. The chain combines TRBV7-9 with TRBJ1-1; 10 nucleotides line up with TRBD1. The sequence runs out 3 residues before the end of the CDR3; the remainder is reconstructed from the germline J gene. Germline assignment: CDR1 SEHNR and CDR2 FQNEAQ (reference sequence). V shed 6 bases, J shed 5 bases, and the junction held 9 bases outside the gene matches. CDR3 length: 15 residues.

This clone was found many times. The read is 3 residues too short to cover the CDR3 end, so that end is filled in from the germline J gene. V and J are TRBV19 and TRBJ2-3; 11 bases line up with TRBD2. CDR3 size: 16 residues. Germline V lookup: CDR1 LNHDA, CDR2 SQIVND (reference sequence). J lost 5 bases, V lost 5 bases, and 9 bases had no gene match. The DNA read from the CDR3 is TGTGCCAGTAGTCCCACTAGCGGGAGTGGAAAAGATACG. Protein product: CASSPTSGSGKDT. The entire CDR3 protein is CASSPTSGSGKDTQYF.

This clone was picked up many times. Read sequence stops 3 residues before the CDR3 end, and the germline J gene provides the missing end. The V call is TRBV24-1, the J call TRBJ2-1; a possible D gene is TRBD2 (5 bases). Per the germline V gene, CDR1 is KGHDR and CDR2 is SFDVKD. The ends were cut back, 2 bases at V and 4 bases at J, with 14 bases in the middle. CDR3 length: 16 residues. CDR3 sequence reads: CATSDSGSVSYNEQFF. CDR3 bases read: TGTGCCACCAGTGATTCTGGTAGCGTCTCATACAATGAG.

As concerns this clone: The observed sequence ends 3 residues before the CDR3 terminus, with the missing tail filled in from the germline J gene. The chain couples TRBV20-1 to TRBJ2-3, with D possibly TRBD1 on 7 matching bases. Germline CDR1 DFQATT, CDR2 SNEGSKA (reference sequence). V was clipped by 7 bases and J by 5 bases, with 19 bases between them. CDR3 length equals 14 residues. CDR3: CSVIQGEVGDTQYF. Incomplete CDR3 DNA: TGCAGTGTCATTCAGGGGGAGGTAGGAGATACG.

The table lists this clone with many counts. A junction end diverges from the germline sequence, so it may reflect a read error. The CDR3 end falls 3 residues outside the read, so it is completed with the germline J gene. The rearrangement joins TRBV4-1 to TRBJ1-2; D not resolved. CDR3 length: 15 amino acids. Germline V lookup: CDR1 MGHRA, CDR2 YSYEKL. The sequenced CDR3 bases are TGCACCAGCAGCACAAAACGGCGAGGGTGGTATGGC. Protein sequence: CTSSTKRRGWYG. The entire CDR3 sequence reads CTSSTKRRGWYGYTF.

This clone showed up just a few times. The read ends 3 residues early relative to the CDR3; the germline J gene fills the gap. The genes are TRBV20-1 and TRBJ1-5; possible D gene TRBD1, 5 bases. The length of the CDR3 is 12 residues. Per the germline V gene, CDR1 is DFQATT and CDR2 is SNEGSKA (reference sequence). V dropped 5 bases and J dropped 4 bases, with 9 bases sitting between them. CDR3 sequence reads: CSARGGNQPQHF. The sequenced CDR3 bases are TGCAGTGCTCGTGGGGGGAATCAGCCC.

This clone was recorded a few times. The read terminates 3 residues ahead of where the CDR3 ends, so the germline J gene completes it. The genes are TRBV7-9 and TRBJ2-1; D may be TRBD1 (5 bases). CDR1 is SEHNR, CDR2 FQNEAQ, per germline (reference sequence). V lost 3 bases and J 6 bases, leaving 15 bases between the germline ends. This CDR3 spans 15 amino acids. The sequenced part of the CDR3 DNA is TGTGCCAGCAGCTTGACCCCAGGGTGGGGCAATGAG. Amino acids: CASSLTPGWGNE. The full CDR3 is CASSLTPGWGNEQFF.

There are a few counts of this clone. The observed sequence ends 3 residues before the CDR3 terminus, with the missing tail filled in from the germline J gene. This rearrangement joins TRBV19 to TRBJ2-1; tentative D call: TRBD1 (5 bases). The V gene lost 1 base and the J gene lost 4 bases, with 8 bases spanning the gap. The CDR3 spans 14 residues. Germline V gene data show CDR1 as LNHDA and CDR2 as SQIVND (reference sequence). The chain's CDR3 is CASSIADMYNEQFF. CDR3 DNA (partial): TGTGCCAGTAGTATAGCGGACATGTACAATGAG.

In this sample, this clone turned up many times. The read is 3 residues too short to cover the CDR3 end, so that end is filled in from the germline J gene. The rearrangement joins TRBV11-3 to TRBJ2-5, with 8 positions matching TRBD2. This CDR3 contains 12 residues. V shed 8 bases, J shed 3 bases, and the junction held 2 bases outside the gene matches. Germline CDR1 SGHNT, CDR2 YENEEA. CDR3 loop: CASSGGEETQYF. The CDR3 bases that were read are TGTGCCAGCTCGGGGGGGGAAGAGACC.

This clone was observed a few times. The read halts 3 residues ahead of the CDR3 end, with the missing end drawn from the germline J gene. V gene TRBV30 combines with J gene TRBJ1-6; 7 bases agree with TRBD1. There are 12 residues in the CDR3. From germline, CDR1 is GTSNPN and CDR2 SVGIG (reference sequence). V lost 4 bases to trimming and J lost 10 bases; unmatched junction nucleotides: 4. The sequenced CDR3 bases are TGTGCCTGGAAAGGGGGCGGATCACCC. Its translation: CAWKGGGSP. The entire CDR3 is CAWKGGGSPLHF.

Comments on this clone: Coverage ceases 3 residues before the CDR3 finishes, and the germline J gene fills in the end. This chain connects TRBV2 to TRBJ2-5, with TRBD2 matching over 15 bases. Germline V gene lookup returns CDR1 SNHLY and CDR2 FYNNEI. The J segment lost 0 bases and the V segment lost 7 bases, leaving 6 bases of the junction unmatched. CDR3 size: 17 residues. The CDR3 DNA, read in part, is TGTGCCAGCACTCGAGGACTAGCGGGAGGGTACCAAGAGACC. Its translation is CASTRGLAGGYQET. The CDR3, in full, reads CASTRGLAGGYQETQYF.

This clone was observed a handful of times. CDR3 DNA (partial): TGTGCCAGCAGCTTAGAGGGCGGGATCTCCTACGAG. Amino acids: CASSLEGGISYE. The CDR3 in full is CASSLEGGISYEQYF. The V and J genes are TRBV7-6 and TRBJ2-7; perhaps TRBD2 as D (6 bases). Read coverage stops 3 residues before the CDR3 terminus; the germline J gene supplies the remainder. Germline values: CDR1 SGHVS, CDR2 FNYEAQ. This CDR3 spans 15 amino acids. V was trimmed by 1 base and J by 0 bases, leaving 10 bases between them. Filled out from reference TRBV7-6 and TRBJ2-7, the complete variable domain reads GAGVSQSPRYKVTKRGQDVALRCDPISGHVSLYWYRQALGQGPEFLTYFNYEAQQDKSGLPNDRFSAERPEGSISTLTIQRTEQRDSAMYRCASSLEGGISYEQYFGPGTRLTVT.

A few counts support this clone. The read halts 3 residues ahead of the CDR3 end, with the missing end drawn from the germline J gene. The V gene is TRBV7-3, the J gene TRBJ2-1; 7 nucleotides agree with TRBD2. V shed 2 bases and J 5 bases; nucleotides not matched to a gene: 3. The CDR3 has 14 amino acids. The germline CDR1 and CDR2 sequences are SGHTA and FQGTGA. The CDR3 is CASSLVSGNNEQFF. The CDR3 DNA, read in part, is TGTGCCAGCAGCTTAGTAAGCGGGAACAATGAG.

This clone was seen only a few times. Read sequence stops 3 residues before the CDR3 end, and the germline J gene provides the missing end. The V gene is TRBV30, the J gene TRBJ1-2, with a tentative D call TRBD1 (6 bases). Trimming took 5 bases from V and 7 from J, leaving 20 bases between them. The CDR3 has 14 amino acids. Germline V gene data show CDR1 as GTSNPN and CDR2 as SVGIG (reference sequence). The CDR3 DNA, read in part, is TGTGCCTGGTCCGCGGACAGCCTCAGTAGTGGC. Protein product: CAWSADSLSSG. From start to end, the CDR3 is CAWSADSLSSGYTF.

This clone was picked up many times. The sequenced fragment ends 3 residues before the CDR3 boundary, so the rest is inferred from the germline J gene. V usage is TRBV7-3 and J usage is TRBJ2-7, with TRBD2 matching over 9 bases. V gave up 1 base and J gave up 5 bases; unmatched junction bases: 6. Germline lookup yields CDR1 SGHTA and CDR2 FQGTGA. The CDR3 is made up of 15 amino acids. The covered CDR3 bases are TGTGCCAGCAGCTTAAGCGCGGGAGGGCAGGACGAG. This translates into CASSLSAGGQDE. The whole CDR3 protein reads CASSLSAGGQDEQYF.

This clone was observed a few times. The sequenced CDR3 bases are TGTGCCAGCAGCTTCGACAGGGCTTTTAGCAATCAGCCC. As protein: CASSFDRAFSNQP. The whole CDR3 reads CASSFDRAFSNQPQHF. This chain links TRBV7-6 with TRBJ1-5; TRBD1 matches at 7 bases. Coverage ceases 3 residues before the CDR3 finishes, and the germline J gene fills in the end. The CDR3 is made up of 16 amino acids. Germline V gene sequence: CDR1 SGHVS, CDR2 FNYEAQ. V shed 3 bases and J 0 bases; nucleotides not matched to a gene: 5. The full variable domain, its missing parts supplied by reference TRBV7-6 and TRBJ1-5, is GAGVSQSPRYKVTKRGQDVALRCDPISGHVSLYWYRQALGQGPEFLTYFNYEAQQDKSGLPNDRFSAERPEGSISTLTIQRTEQRDSAMYRCASSFDRAFSNQPQHFGDGTRLSIL.

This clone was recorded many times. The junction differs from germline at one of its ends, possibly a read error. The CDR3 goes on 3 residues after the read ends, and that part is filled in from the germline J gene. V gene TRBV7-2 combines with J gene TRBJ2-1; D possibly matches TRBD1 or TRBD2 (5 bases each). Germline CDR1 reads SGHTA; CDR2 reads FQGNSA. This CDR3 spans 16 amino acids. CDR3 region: CASSLARDGSYNEQFF. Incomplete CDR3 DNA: TGTGCCAGCAGCCTAGCCAGGGATGGTTCCTACAATGAG. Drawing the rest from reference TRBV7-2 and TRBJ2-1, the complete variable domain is GAGVSQSPSNKVTEKGKDVELRCDPISGHTALYWYRQSLGQGLEFLIYFQGNSAPDKSGLPSDRFSAERTGGSVSTLTIQRTQQEDSAVYLCASSLARDGSYNEQFFGPGTRLTVL.